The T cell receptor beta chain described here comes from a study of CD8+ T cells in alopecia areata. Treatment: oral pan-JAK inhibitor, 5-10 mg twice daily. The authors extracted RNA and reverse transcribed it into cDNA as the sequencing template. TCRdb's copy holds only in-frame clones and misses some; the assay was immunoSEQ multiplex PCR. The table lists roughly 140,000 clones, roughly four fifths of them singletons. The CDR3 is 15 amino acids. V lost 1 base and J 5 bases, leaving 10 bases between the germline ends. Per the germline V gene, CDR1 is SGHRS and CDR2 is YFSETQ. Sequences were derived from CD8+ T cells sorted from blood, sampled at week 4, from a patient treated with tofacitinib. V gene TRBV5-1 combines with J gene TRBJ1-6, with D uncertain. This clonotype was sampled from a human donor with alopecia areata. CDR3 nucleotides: TGCGCCAGCAGCTTGATCGCGCCCGATAATTCACCCCTCCACTTT. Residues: CASSLIAPDNSPLHF.